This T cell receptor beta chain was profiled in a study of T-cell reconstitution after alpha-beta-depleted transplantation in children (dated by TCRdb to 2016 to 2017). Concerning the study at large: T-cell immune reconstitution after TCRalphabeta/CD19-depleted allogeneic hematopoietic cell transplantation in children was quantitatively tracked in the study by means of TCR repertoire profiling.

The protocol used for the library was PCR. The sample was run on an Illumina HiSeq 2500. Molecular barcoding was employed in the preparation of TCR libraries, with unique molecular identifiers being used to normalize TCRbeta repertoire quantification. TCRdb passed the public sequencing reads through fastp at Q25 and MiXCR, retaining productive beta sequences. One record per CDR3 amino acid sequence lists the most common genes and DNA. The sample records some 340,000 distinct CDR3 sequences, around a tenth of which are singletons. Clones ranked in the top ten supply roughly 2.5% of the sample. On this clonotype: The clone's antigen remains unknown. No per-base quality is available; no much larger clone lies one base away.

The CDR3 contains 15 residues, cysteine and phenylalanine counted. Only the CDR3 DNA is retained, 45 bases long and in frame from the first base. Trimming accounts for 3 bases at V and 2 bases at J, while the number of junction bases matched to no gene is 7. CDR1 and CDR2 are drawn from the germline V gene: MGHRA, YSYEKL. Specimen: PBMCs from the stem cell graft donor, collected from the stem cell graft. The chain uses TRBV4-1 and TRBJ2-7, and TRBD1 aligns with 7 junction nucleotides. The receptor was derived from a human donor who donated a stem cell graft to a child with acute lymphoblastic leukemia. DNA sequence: TGCGCCAGCAGCCAGAACCGGGACAGCCCCTACGAGCAGTACTTC. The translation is CASSQNRDSPYEQYF.